Each of the 10 T cell receptor beta chains below was sequenced from the same sample in a study of T cell responses to AZD1222 COVID-19 vaccine. Data came from immunoSEQ multiplex PCR; TCRdb stores just in-frame clones and leaves some out. This table holds around 130,000 clones, more than 70% found once. The material was peripheral blood, obtained 28 days after the second AZD1222 dose. These receptor sequences come from an adult who received the AZD1222 COVID-19 vaccine.

In the case of this clone: An end of the junction does not agree with germline; a read error may underlie this. The V call is TRBV7-7, the J call TRBJ2-1, with TRBD1 matching over 9 bases. This CDR3 has 15 residues. The germline CDR1 and CDR2 sequences are SSHAT and FNYEAQ (reference sequence). CDR3 bases: TGTGCTAGCAGCACCGGGACAGGGATCGGGAATGAGCAGTTCTTC. It encodes CASSTGTGIGNEQFF. The whole variable domain, filled in from reference TRBV7-7 and TRBJ2-1, reads GAGVSQSPRYKVTKRGQDVTLRCDPISSHATLYWYQQALGQGPEFLTYFNYEAQPDKSGLPSDRFSAERPEGSISTLTIQRTEQRDSAMYRCASSTGTGIGNEQFFGPGTRLTVL.

The chain has TRBV27 and TRBJ1-6; D uncertain. V was shortened by 6 bases and J by 9 bases, with 24 bases between the two germline ends. The CDR3 spans 17 residues. Germline V gene lookup returns CDR1 MNHEY and CDR2 SMNVEV (reference sequence). The CDR3 sequence: CASRPANPPSSFSPLHF. Written as DNA, the CDR3 is TGTGCCAGCAGACCGGCAAATCCCCCAAGCAGCTTTTCACCCCTCCACTTT.

The V gene is TRBV19, the J gene TRBJ2-7; no clear D gene. Trimming removed 5 bases at V and 2 bases at J, with 10 bases between. The V gene's germline CDR1 is LNHDA and CDR2 SQIVND (reference sequence). The CDR3 is 13 amino acids. This CDR3 is CASSGTATYEQYF. The CDR3 DNA follows: TGTGCCAGTAGTGGCACAGCCACCTACGAGCAGTACTTC. The variable domain in full, completed from reference TRBV19 and TRBJ2-7, reads DGGITQSPKYLFRKEGQNVTLSCEQNLNHDAMYWYRQDPGQGLRLIYYSQIVNDFQKGDIAEGYSVSREKKESFPLTVTSAQKNPTAFYLCASSGTATYEQYFGPGTRLTVT.

The chain carries TRBV7-2 and TRBJ1-5; no clear D. Trimming removed 2 bases at V and 5 bases at J, with 7 bases between. The CDR3 is made up of 13 amino acids. The germline CDR1 and CDR2 sequences are SGHTA and FQGNSA. The CDR3 DNA sequence: TGTGCCAGCAGCTTAAATGGGTATCAGCCCCAGCATTTT. Its translation: CASSLNGYQPQHF.

The chain recombines TRBV6-5 with TRBJ1-3; tentatively, D is TRBD1 (5 bases). This CDR3 is built from 15 residues. Trimming removed 6 bases at V and 2 bases at J, with 14 bases between. Germline-derived CDR1 and CDR2 are MNHEY and SVGAGI. CDR3 sequence (DNA): TGTGCCAGCAGCCTGGGAAGGACACCTGGAAACACCATATATTTT. Its protein is CASSLGRTPGNTIYF.

This sequence joins TRBV7-2 and TRBJ1-1; the D is unclear. Trimming removed 5 bases at V and 2 bases at J, with 12 bases between. This CDR3 contains 14 residues. Germline lookup yields CDR1 SGHTA and CDR2 FQGNSA. The DNA of the CDR3 is TGTGCCAGCAGCATAGACACGGCTAACACTGAAGCTTTCTTT. Its protein product is CASSIDTANTEAFF.

The chain links TRBV7-9 to TRBJ2-1; 13 bases are shared with TRBD2. The germline gives CDR1 SEHNR, CDR2 FQNEAQ (reference sequence). The junction had 6 bases not matched to a gene; V was cut back by 5 bases and J by 8 bases. This CDR3 comprises 15 residues. CDR3 protein: CASSPGLAGADEQFF. The CDR3 region has the DNA TGTGCCAGCAGCCCCGGACTAGCGGGAGCGGATGAGCAGTTCTTC.

The rearrangement uses TRBV12-3 or TRBV12-4 and TRBJ2-1; D gene ambiguous. V dropped 4 bases and J dropped 9 bases, with 7 bases sitting between them. The CDR3 is 11 amino acids. The CDR3 reads CASSSMLEQFF. Here the CDR3 DNA reads TGTGCCAGCAGTTCGATGCTTGAGCAGTTCTTC.

The chain links TRBV14 to TRBJ2-2; D is ambiguous. CDR1 SGHDN and CDR2 FVKESK come from the germline V gene. The CDR3 loop spans 14 amino acids. V lost 4 bases and J 1 base, leaving 7 bases between the germline ends. The CDR3 reads CASSPMVNTGELFF. The CDR3 DNA reads as TGTGCCAGCAGCCCGATGGTGAACACCGGGGAGCTGTTTTTT.

The chain is built from TRBV7-2 and TRBJ1-3; D remains unclear. The CDR3 runs to 15 residues. V gave up 2 bases and J gave up 0 bases, with 8 bases separating them. Germline CDR1 SGHTA, CDR2 FQGNSA. For the CDR3, the DNA is TGTGCCAGCAGCTTACTCCTTACCTCTGGAAACACCATATATTTT. Protein product: CASSLLLTSGNTIYF.